The entry below describes one T cell receptor beta chain. The antigen remains undetermined. The germline V gene encodes CDR1 SGHRS and CDR2 YFSETQ. Trimming cost V 5 bases and J 6 bases, with 15 bases left between them. CDR3 length: 13 residues. The data originate from a study of CD8+ T cells in alopecia areata. Across the study: In an open-label trial, patients got 5 to 10 mg tofacitinib twice daily. Study-wide points: Mice showed TCR sharing more clearly than patients did, possibly owing to HLA. Scalp samples also yield sequences from resident alphabeta T cells of normal skin.

Extracted RNA was reverse transcribed into cDNA, the sequencing template. Profiled with immunoSEQ multiplex PCR; TCRdb holds only in-frame clones, not every one. The sample lists about 69,000 clones; roughly 60% were seen once. V and J are TRBV5-1 and TRBJ2-7; D may match TRBD1 or TRBD2 (5 bases each). The clonotype originates from a human donor with alopecia areata. The sequencing used CD8+ T cells sorted from blood, collected at week 0. The CDR3 DNA reads as TGCGCCAGCAGATTAACCGGGGCCGCCGAGCAGTACTTC. The encoded protein is CASRLTGAAEQYF.